Described below is a single T cell receptor beta chain sequence and its context. This clonotype was found many times. Its antigen has not been determined. Base qualities were left out, and no much larger clone turns up one base away. From cysteine to phenylalanine, the CDR3 is 15 amino acids long. Only CDR3 DNA remains: 45 bases, in frame from the first base. Relative to germline, V is 0 bases shorter and J is 0 bases shorter, with 9 bases between their ends. From a lookup of the germline V gene, CDR1 and CDR2 are SGHTA and FQGNSA. The data stem from a study of T cells in Graves' hyperthyroidism and ophthalmopathy (dated by TCRdb to the late 2010s). Looking at the study overall: To identify TCR V-J signatures that set the groups apart, the researchers used a discovery cohort of 100 or so patients, made up of 43 with Graves' ophthalmopathy and 55 to 65 with stable Graves' hyperthyroidism. Following sampling, methimazole starting at 30 mg daily was given to hyperthyroidism patients, and high-dose intravenous methylprednisolone was given to ophthalmopathy patients. The roughly 90 discovery patients were divided at random into training and test sets in a 7:3 ratio. In addition, the study compared T-cell repertoires in thyroid tissue and in blood from five to seven Graves' hyperthyroidism patients. The paper reports TCR Vbeta CDR3 sequencing of some 140 peripheral blood samples: under 45 ophthalmopathy, 70 to 85 hyperthyroidism and about 17 progressor patients. Whether ophthalmopathy could be predicted prospectively was tested in an independent validation cohort made up of 18 hyperthyroidism patients plus 17 patients who later progressed to ophthalmopathy.

TCR beta CDR3 regions were amplified from RNA transcripts. The TCR CDR3 was subjected to a first round of RT-PCR using the HTBI primer set and the Qiagen OneStep RT-PCR kit. The libraries were constructed in a second round of multiplex PCR and then size-selected and purified. Libraries were sequenced paired-end with 100 bp reads on an Illumina HiSeq2000. The original pipeline was this. SOAPnuke was used to process the raw data, removing reads that contained adapters or uncalled bases, had a mean Phred below 15, or lacked an exact match to the constant primer or identifier. COPE v1.2.5 was used to merge the high-quality paired reads, and each unique nucleotide sequence was defined as a clonotype. Clonotypes were aligned to IMGT TRBV, TRBD and TRBJ reference segments using MiTCR v1.1. The analysis included only V-J combinations with a frequency above 0.0001, which together covered roughly 99% of the repertoires. The TCS score was defined as the ratio of F50 (clonal expansion) to E x V (chaos), calculated using BLOSUM62-based TCRdist between CDR3 peptides within each V-J. Welch's t-statistics and random forest reduced some 510 V-J features to 10 to 15, which were used in a naive Bayes classifier (R e1071). Thyroid-blood repertoire similarity was quantified with the Morisita-Horn index. TCRdb itself trimmed the public reads at Q25 with fastp, ran MiXCR and retained productive beta chains. All rows with the same CDR3 protein become a single entry with the most common DNA and genes. The V and J calls, along with clone size, are taken from TCRdb and not from the paper's own processing. This sample comprises approximately 510,000 distinct CDR3 sequences, roughly 45% of them detected only once. The leading ten clones occupy about 40% of the sample.

Any patient with an uncontrolled infection, another autoimmune disease, pregnancy or lactation was excluded. Diagnoses relied on clinical symptoms, serum thyroxine and TRAb, thyroid ultrasound and orbital computed tomography. Total RNA was extracted with Trizol reagent, and quality was checked on an Agilent 2100 Bioanalyzer. Study-wide findings and limitations: Sample size was not statistically predetermined, and investigators were not blinded to group allocation. Ophthalmopathy was separated from stable hyperthyroidism by a 13 V-J signature model, with about 86% sensitivity and 81% to 83% specificity obtained in cross-validation and 80%/75% obtained in testing. Most expanded thyroid clonotypes (frequency above 0.001) were also detected in blood, a finding suggesting that blood repertoires may reflect thyroid immune responses. In validation, progression to ophthalmopathy was predicted by the model with around 71% sensitivity and about 72% specificity, a median of 6.5 months before onset.

The source material was peripheral blood or thyroid tissue (not recorded which). This sequence was found in an adult woman with Graves' disease, either hyperthyroidism or ophthalmopathy (not recorded which). The chain links TRBV7-2 with TRBJ2-7; TRBD2 is perhaps the D gene, given 5 matching bases. Read as DNA, the sequence is TGTGCCAGCAGCTTAGCAGCGGAAAGCTCCTACGAGCAGTACTTC. Translation gives CASSLAAESSYEQYF.